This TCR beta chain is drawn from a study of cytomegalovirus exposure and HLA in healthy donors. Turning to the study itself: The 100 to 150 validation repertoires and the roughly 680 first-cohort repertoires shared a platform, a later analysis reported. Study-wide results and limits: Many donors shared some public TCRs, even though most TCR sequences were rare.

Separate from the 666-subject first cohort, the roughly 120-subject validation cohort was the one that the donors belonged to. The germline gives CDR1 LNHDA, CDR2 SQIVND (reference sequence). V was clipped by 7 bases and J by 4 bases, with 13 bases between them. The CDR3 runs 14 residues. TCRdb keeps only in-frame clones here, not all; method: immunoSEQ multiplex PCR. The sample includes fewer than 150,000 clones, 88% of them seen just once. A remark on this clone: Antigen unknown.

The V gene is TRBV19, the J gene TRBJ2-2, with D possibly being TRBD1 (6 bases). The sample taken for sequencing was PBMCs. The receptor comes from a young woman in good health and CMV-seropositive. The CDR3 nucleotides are TGTGCCAGTAAATATCCAGGGGTCACCGGGGAGCTGTTTTTT. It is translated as CASKYPGVTGELFF.